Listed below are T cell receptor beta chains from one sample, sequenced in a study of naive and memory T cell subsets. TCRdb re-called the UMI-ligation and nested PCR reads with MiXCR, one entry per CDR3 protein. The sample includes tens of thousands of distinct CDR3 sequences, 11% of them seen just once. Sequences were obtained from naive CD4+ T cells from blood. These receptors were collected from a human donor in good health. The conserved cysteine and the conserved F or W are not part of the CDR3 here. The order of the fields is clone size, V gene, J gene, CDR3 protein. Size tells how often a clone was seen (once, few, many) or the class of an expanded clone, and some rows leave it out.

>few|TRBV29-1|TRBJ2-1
SLGSGTGSLS
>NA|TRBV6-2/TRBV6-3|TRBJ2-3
ASSYGFQDTQY
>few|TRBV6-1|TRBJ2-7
ASLGGIGPYEQY
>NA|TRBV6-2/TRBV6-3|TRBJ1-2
ASSYRATTDGYT
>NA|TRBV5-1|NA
ASSLDGNSYNEQY
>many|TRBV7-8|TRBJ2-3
ASSLALARGGGVDTQY
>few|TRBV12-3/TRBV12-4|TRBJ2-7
ASQNWRATGHEQY
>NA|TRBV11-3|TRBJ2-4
ASSLVGSLAKNIQY
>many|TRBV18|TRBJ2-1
ASARQGANEQF
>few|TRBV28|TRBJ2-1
ASRRPGGGDEQF
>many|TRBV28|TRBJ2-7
ASSFGVHYEQY
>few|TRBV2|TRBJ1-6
ASSEQGRSPLH
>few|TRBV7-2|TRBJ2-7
ASSLTPGGEQY
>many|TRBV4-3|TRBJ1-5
ASSQDRGVPNQPQH
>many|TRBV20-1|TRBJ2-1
SASSAFWEQF
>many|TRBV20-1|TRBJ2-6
SAMQPSGANVLT
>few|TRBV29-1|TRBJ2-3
SVGSSGGTDTQY
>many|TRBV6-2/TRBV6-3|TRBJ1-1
ASRRRDSEAF
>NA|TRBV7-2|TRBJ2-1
ASSLGMSGINEQF
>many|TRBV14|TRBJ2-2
ASRPGQGAGELF
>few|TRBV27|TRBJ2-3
ASIGVRSQY
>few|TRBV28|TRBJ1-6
ASSPGQGALRSPLH
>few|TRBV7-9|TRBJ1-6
ASSPPGQGNSPLH
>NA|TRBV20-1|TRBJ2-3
SAIRARYTDTQY